The rows below give T cell receptor beta chains drawn from one sample of a study of cytomegalovirus exposure and HLA in healthy donors. TCRdb keeps only in-frame clones here, not all; method: immunoSEQ multiplex PCR. The sample has about 210,000 clones; about 85% are singletons. Sample: PBMCs. Receptor source: a woman between 50 and 59 years old in good health and CMV-seropositive. Each CDR3 is given without its conserved first and last residue. Clone size is stated in some rows and not others, as once, few, many or a class when expanded.

abundance	v_gene	j_gene	CDR3aa
.	TRBV7-9	TRBJ2-7	ASSPRSGGAHEQY
.	TRBV9	TRBJ1-2	ASSVDARTTGYT
.	TRBV19	TRBJ1-5	ASSPRGQGLEPQH
.	TRBV15	TRBJ2-3	ATSRPGLAGGIDTQY
.	TRBV6-4	TRBJ1-4	ASSRTGNPRSNEKLF
.	TRBV6-1	TRBJ2-7	ASSGEAGGQYEQY
.	TRBV7-2	TRBJ1-6	ASSFDSPLH
.	TRBV11-2	TRBJ2-7	ASSSWQGGVDEQY
.	TRBV19	TRBJ1-2	ASSIVFPGDDYGYT
.	TRBV5-6	TRBJ1-1	ASSLRGHGEVNTEAF
.	TRBV6-5	TRBJ1-4	ASSEQETNEKLF
.	TRBV6-6	TRBJ2-1	ASSYPRLAVYNEQF
.	TRBV28	TRBJ2-2	ASSYRGTGELF
.	TRBV5-1	TRBJ2-5	ASSLGAWPQETQY
once	TRBV7-2	TRBJ2-3	ASSLSRLAGGQSTDTQY
once	TRBV6-1	TRBJ2-3	ASSAFTDTQY
.	TRBV27	TRBJ1-2	ASSPLRGYGYT
.	TRBV5-8	TRBJ2-7	ASSFYF
.	TRBV6-1	TRBJ2-2	ASSRYQNTGELF
.	TRBV5-4	TRBJ1-6	ASSAGTVYSSPLH
.	TRBV10-1	TRBJ1-2	ASSEAKGYGYT
few	TRBV11-3	TRBJ1-1	ASSRQGTETEAF
once	TRBV18	TRBJ1-1	ASSPDRGGAF
once	TRBV6-6	TRBJ1-1	ASSDATSGNTEAF
.	TRBV19	TRBJ1-1	ASSSRGGEEAF
.	TRBV2	TRBJ1-1	ASSDGTGGYTEAF
.	TRBV19	TRBJ1-5	ASSLGGSLSNQPQH
.	TRBV28	TRBJ2-7	ASSAPGIHEQY
.	TRBV5-4	TRBJ1-4	ASSLFSGRRSNEKLF
.	TRBV6-5	TRBJ1-5	ASSYVQGGQPQH
.	TRBV5-1	TRBJ2-5	ASSLGAKQETQY
.	TRBV6-6	TRBJ1-6	ASRDGDRPYNSPLH
once	TRBV5-1	TRBJ1-1	ASSPESHTEAF
.	TRBV2	TRBJ2-5	ASSEGGGFGETQY
.	TRBV6-1	TRBJ2-3	ASSPGTSTDTQY
few	TRBV27	TRBJ1-5	ASSLSGDQPQH
.	TRBV5-1	TRBJ2-1	ASRQTGQGDYNEQF
.	TRBV29-1	TRBJ2-1	SVDGTENYNEQF
.	TRBV5-1	TRBJ2-1	ASSPGGNNEQF
.	TRBV7-2	TRBJ2-5	ASSPEGTYRETQY
.	TRBV11-2	TRBJ1-1	ASSLQAGENTEAF
.	TRBV18	TRBJ1-4	ASSTGQLEKLF
.	TRBV19	TRBJ1-2	ASSIAPQGRDGYT
.	TRBV6-5	TRBJ2-3	ASCLSYNTDTQY
.	TRBV6-7	TRBJ2-5	ASVTGIQETQY
.	TRBV18	TRBJ2-7	ASSPSRTWSEQY
.	TRBV7-2	TRBJ2-2	ASSEQGAGELF
.	TRBV5-4	TRBJ2-7	ASSFWGVGYEQY
few	TRBV27	TRBJ2-2	ASSLGSVNGELF
once	TRBV7-9	TRBJ2-1	ASSLDQAPTYNEQF
.	TRBV7-8	TRBJ2-2	ASSLTRVNTGELF
.	TRBV6-5	TRBJ2-7	ASSFSGGYEQY
few	TRBV4-2	TRBJ1-4	ASSPTGANEKLF
few	TRBV7-9	TRBJ1-5	ASSASNSNQPQH
.	TRBV4-2	.	ASSRSWDRGYEQY
once	TRBV5-1	TRBJ2-7	ASSLGGNYEQY
.	TRBV2	TRBJ2-7	ASVRGYEQY